The text below deals with one T cell receptor (beta chain). One Seattle source followed patients from active infection through their disease course. The data were obtained in a study of blood T cell repertoires in COVID-19. Across the study: COVID-19 samples, acute and convalescent, were from the United States, Italy and Spain. PBMCs, B-cell-depleted T cells, or T cells provided the cDNA or gDNA that made up the material.

Germline V lookup: CDR1 SNHLY, CDR2 FYNNEI. The CDR3 consists of 14 residues. After removal of 7 bases from V and 5 bases from J, the junction contained 7 bases not matched to a gene. Authors' analysis steps: Cell counts per sample came from amplifying reference gene primers. Libraries were prepared by immunoSEQ multiplex PCR; TCRdb keeps only in-frame clonotypes and omits some of them. V and J calls and clone size are given by that table; D and trimming were obtained from the DNA. Altogether over 200,000 clones are present, approximately 90% being singletons, with the ten largest covering under 14%.

This chain uses TRBV2 with TRBJ2-2; the match to TRBD2 covers 7 bases. This clonotype originated in a man aged 45 to 65 with COVID-19, enrolled during active disease. The specimen was peripheral blood. The CDR3 loop is CASNSRGVTGELFF. CDR3 nucleotide sequence: TGTGCCAGCAATAGCCGGGGGGTGACCGGGGAGCTGTTTTTT.